These T cell receptor beta chains were read from a single sample in a study of metastatic and nonmetastatic thyroid tumors. MiXCR reprocessed the PCR reads for TCRdb. In the table there are about 8,000 clones, around 26% of which are singletons. Sample: tumor tissue. The receptor set was obtained from a male donor with papillary thyroid cancer or a benign thyroid nodule (not recorded which). Some clones in this sample may be carry-over from other donors' samples. CDR3s include the opening cysteine and the closing phenylalanine or tryptophan. Each record gives: CDR3 protein, J gene, V gene.

CDR3 protein: CASSWAGAQNGYTF
J gene: TRBJ1-2
V gene: TRBV12-3/TRBV12-4

CDR3 protein: CASSLVAGAYNEQFF
J gene: TRBJ2-1
V gene: TRBV7-3

CDR3 protein: CASCSGQTTTEAFF
J gene: TRBJ1-1
V gene: TRBV6-1

CDR3 protein: CASSEYAGAGYGYTF
J gene: TRBJ1-2
V gene: TRBV25-1

CDR3 protein: CASSPRQEGNGNTIYF
J gene: TRBJ1-3
V gene: TRBV18

CDR3 protein: CASSLYPDSNYGYTF
J gene: TRBJ1-2
V gene: TRBV27

CDR3 protein: CASSFDTGELFF
J gene: TRBJ2-2
V gene: TRBV11-2

CDR3 protein: CASSEVPARDYGYTF
J gene: TRBJ1-2
V gene: TRBV6-1

CDR3 protein: CSARDGNTEAFF
J gene: TRBJ1-1
V gene: TRBV20-1

CDR3 protein: CASSLGVGTYTEAFF
J gene: TRBJ1-1
V gene: TRBV5-1

CDR3 protein: CAISVGGNEQFF
J gene: TRBJ2-1
V gene: TRBV10-3

CDR3 protein: CASSFWTGGTSRLFF
J gene: TRBJ1-4
V gene: TRBV27

CDR3 protein: CASRRGQGGTPLHF
J gene: TRBJ1-6
V gene: TRBV12-3/TRBV12-4

CDR3 protein: CASRGSGTGELFF
J gene: TRBJ2-2
V gene: TRBV11-1

CDR3 protein: CASSLRDLVSPLHF
J gene: TRBJ1-6
V gene: TRBV19

CDR3 protein: CASSMGQGGTGELFF
J gene: TRBJ2-2
V gene: TRBV11-3

CDR3 protein: CASGLAMSGETLYEQYF
J gene: TRBJ2-7
V gene: TRBV12-5

CDR3 protein: CASLRGSNTEAFF
J gene: TRBJ1-1
V gene: TRBV6-1

CDR3 protein: CATSRESGDGANVLTF
J gene: TRBJ2-6
V gene: TRBV15

CDR3 protein: CASSSGPATEAFF
J gene: TRBJ1-1
V gene: TRBV12-3/TRBV12-4

CDR3 protein: CASSWRAAGELFF
J gene: TRBJ2-2
V gene: TRBV6-1

CDR3 protein: CASSRGNSYNSPLHF
J gene: TRBJ1-6
V gene: TRBV7-9

CDR3 protein: CASSIVSQGAVNTEAFF
J gene: TRBJ1-1
V gene: TRBV19

CDR3 protein: CASSPTSGGAHEQYF
J gene: TRBJ2-7
V gene: TRBV28

CDR3 protein: CAISESGGSSNQPQHF
J gene: TRBJ1-5
V gene: TRBV10-3

CDR3 protein: CASSMGGYEQYF
J gene: TRBJ2-7
V gene: TRBV19

CDR3 protein: CASSLGYPSNQPQHF
J gene: TRBJ1-5
V gene: TRBV7-2

CDR3 protein: CASTLTGGTAQKAFF
J gene: TRBJ1-1
V gene: TRBV6-1

CDR3 protein: CSAGTGDDVGELFF
J gene: TRBJ2-2
V gene: TRBV20-1

CDR3 protein: CASSSRQGAWTEAFF
J gene: TRBJ1-1
V gene: TRBV28

CDR3 protein: CASSLVSAEIRDEQYF
J gene: TRBJ2-7
V gene: TRBV28

CDR3 protein: CASSRDGPIYEQYF
J gene: TRBJ2-7
V gene: TRBV7-2

CDR3 protein: CASSYEGGEKLFF
J gene: TRBJ1-4
V gene: TRBV6-5

CDR3 protein: CASSTGRNQPQHF
J gene: TRBJ1-5
V gene: TRBV10-2

CDR3 protein: CSAVKGGGEQFF
J gene: TRBJ2-1
V gene: TRBV20-1

CDR3 protein: CASSRAGTGGTYEQYF
J gene: TRBJ2-7
V gene: TRBV12-3/TRBV12-4

CDR3 protein: CASTYSGNTIYF
J gene: TRBJ1-3
V gene: TRBV2

CDR3 protein: CASSYSGAREEPFF
J gene: TRBJ2-2
V gene: TRBV18

CDR3 protein: CASSDPTAPYEQYF
J gene: TRBJ2-7
V gene: TRBV6-1

CDR3 protein: CATGDRGREQFF
J gene: TRBJ2-1
V gene: TRBV2

CDR3 protein: CASSYQWDRTGELFF
J gene: TRBJ2-2
V gene: TRBV6-5

CDR3 protein: CASSLAGVGTGELFF
J gene: TRBJ2-2
V gene: TRBV7-2

CDR3 protein: CASSEPTSGGEKLFF
J gene: TRBJ1-4
V gene: TRBV25-1

CDR3 protein: CASSLVAGEGDTQYF
J gene: TRBJ2-3
V gene: TRBV5-1

CDR3 protein: CASSLAWGDNEQFF
J gene: TRBJ2-1
V gene: TRBV7-9

CDR3 protein: CASSYDSFSYGYTF
J gene: TRBJ1-2
V gene: TRBV6-6

CDR3 protein: CASSDSTSGSNEQFF
J gene: TRBJ2-1
V gene: TRBV6-4

CDR3 protein: CATGTGGGYGYGYTF
J gene: TRBJ1-2
V gene: TRBV6-1